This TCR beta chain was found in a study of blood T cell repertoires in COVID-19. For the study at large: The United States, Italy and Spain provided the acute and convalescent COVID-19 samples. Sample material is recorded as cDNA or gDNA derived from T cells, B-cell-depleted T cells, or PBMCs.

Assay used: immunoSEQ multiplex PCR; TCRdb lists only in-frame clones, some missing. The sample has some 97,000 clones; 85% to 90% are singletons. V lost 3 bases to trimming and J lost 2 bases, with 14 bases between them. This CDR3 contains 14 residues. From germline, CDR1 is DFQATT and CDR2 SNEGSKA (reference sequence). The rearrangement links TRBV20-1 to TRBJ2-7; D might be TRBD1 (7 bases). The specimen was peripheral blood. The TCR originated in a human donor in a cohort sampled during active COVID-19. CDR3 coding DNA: TGCAGTGCTAGTAGGAGCAGGGGGGCCTACGAGCAGTACTTC. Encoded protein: CSASRSRGAYEQYF.